This T cell receptor beta chain was sequenced in a study of cytomegalovirus exposure and HLA in healthy donors. Both 60 Vbeta primers and 13 Jbeta primers went into the PCR. The table came from immunoSEQ multiplex PCR; TCRdb's copy has only in-frame clones and leaves some out. The profile shows under 250,000 clones, around 78% of them singletons. On this clone itself: The identical CDR3 is also encoded by other nucleotide sequences in the sample.

Germline lookup yields CDR1 SGHNT and CDR2 YYREEE (reference sequence). This CDR3 contains 18 residues. The ends lost 4 bases at V and 0 bases at J; junction bases unmatched: 9. Sequenced: PBMCs. The sequence was obtained from a young man in good health and CMV-seronegative. The gene calls are TRBV5-4 and TRBJ2-6; 8 bases are a match to TRBD2. The CDR3 reads CASSPGLAGLSGANVLTF. DNA for the CDR3: TGTGCCAGCAGCCCGGGGCTAGCGGGCCTCTCTGGGGCCAACGTCCTGACTTTC.